This T cell receptor (beta chain) emerged from a study of CD8+ T cells in alopecia areata. Background on the study: A 6-month period off drug followed tofacitinib, which lasted 6 to 18 months.

The treatment denotes: oral pan-JAK inhibitor, 5-10 mg twice daily. CDR1 is LNHDA, CDR2 SQIVND, per germline (reference sequence). This CDR3 region has 13 residues. V lost 8 bases and J lost 6; bases outside the gene matches: 5. As concerns this clone: Its cognate antigen is unknown.

Reverse transcription of extracted RNA yielded cDNA, which provided the sequencing template. Only in-frame clones appear in the TCRdb table, and some are missing; sequencing was by immunoSEQ multiplex PCR. Among roughly 190,000 clones listed, approximately 60% were seen once. Broader study findings: On tofacitinib, scalp and blood still held many of the expanded lesional clones.

The chain joins TRBV19 to TRBJ1-1, with TRBD1 matching 11 bases. The TCR sequence derives from a human donor with alopecia areata. Source: CD4+ T cells sorted from blood, taken at week 4, from a patient treated with tofacitinib. The CDR3 reads CASRRTGGPEAFF. For the CDR3, the DNA is TGTGCCAGTCGGAGGACAGGGGGCCCTGAAGCTTTCTTT.